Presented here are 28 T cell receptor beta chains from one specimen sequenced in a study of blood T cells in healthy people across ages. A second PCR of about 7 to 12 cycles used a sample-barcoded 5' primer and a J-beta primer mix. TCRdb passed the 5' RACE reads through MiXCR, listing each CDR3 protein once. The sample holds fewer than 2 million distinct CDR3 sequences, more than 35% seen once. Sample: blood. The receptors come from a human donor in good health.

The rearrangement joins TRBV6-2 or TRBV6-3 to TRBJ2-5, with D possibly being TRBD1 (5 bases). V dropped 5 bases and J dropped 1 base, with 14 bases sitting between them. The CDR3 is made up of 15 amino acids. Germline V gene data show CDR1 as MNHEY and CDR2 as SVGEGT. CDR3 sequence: CASSHPGWVQETQYF. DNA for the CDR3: TGTGCCAGCAGTCACCCAGGGTGGGTCCAAGAGACCCAGTACTTC.

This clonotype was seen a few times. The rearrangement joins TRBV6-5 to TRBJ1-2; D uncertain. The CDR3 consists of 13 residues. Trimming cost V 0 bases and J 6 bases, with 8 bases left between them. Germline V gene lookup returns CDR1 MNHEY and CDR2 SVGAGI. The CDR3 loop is CASSYSRVNGYTF. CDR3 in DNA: TGTGCCAGCAGTTACTCCCGGGTGAATGGCTACACCTTC.

As DNA, the CDR3 is TGTGCCAGCAGATTTAAATTTAGGCAGGGGAGTACCTACGAGCAGTACTTC. Translated, it gives CASRFKFRQGSTYEQYF. This chain joins TRBV13 and TRBJ2-7; D may be TRBD1 (6 bases). The germline V gene encodes CDR1 PRHDT and CDR2 FYEKMQ (reference sequence). V gave up 6 bases and J gave up 2 bases, with 23 bases separating them. This CDR3 is 17 amino acids long. Complete variable domain (other parts from reference TRBV13 and TRBJ2-7): AAGVIQSPRHLIKEKRETATLKCYPIPRHDTVYWYQQGPGQDPQFLISFYEKMQSDKGSIPDRFSAQQFSDYHSELNMSSLELGDSALYFCASRFKFRQGSTYEQYFGPGTRLTVT.

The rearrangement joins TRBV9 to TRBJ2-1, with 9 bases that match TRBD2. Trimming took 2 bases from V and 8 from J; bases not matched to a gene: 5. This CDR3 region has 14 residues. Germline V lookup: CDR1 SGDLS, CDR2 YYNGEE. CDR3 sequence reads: CASSVLAGIDEQFF. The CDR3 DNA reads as TGTGCCAGCAGCGTTCTAGCGGGGATCGATGAGCAGTTCTTC. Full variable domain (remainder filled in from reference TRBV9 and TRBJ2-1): DSGVTQTPKHLITATGQRVTLRCSPRSGDLSVYWYQQSLDQGLQFLIQYYNGEERAKGNILERFSAQQFPDLHSELNLSSLELGDSALYFCASSVLAGIDEQFFGPGTRLTVL.

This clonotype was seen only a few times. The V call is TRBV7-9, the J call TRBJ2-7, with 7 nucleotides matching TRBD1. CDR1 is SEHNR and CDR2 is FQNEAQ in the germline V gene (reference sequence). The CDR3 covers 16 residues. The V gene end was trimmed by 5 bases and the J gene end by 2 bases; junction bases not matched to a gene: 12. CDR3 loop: CASSQDSGTAAYEQYF. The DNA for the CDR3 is TGTGCCAGCAGCCAAGACTCCGGGACAGCAGCCTACGAGCAGTACTTC.

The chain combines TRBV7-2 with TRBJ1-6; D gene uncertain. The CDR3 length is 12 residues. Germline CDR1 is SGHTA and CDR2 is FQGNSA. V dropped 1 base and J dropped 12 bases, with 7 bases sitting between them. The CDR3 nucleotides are TGTGCCAGCAGCTTAGTTCCGGGACCCCTCCACTTT. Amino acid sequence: CASSLVPGPLHF.

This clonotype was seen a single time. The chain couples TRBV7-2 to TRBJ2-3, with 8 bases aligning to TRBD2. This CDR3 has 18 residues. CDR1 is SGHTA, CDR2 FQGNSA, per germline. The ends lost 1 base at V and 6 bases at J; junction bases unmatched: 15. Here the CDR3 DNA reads TGTGCCAGCAGCTTAGTTTGGGGACTAGAGTCTTTAATTGATACGCAGTATTTT. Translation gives CASSLVWGLESLIDTQYF.

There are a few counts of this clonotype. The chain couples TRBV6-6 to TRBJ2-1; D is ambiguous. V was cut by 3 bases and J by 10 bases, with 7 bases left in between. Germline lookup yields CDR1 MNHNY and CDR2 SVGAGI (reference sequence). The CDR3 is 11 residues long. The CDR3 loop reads CASSYTEEQFF. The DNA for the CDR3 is TGTGCCAGCAGTTATACAGAAGAGCAGTTCTTC.

The CDR3 loop reads CASSPRTGSPGSNQPQHF. In DNA, the CDR3 is TGTGCCAGCAGTCCCCGGACAGGATCTCCCGGAAGCAATCAGCCCCAGCATTTT. The V call is TRBV12-3 or TRBV12-4, the J call TRBJ1-5; 7 nucleotides match TRBD1. After removal of 5 bases from V and 1 base from J, the junction contained 14 bases not matched to a gene. The CDR3 is 18 amino acids.

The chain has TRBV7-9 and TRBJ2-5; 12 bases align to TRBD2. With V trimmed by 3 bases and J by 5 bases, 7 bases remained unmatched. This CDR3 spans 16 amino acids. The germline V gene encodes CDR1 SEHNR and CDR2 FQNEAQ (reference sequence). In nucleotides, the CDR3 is TGTGCCAGCAGCTTCGAACTAGCGGGGGGACGTGAGACCCAGTACTTC. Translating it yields CASSFELAGGRETQYF.

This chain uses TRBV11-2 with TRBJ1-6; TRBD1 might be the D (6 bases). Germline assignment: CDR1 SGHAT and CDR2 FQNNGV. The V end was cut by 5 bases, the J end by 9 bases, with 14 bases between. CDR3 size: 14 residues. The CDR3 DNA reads TGTGCCAGCAGCCGAGAAGCAGGGGTTTCACCCCTCCACTTT. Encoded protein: CASSREAGVSPLHF.

CDR3 sequence (DNA): TGTGCCAGCAGCTCTAAGGACAAATCGGACGAGCAGTACTTC. Its protein is CASSSKDKSDEQYF. This chain links TRBV5-4 with TRBJ2-7; maybe TRBD1 (5 bases). Per the germline V gene, CDR1 is SGHNT and CDR2 is YYREEE (reference sequence). The CDR3 runs 14 residues. Trimming cost V 3 bases and J 5 bases, with 15 bases left between them.

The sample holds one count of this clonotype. CDR3 loop: CSASEATRDLSVYGYTF. In DNA, the CDR3 is TGCAGTGCTAGTGAAGCGACGAGGGACCTATCCGTCTATGGCTACACCTTC. The V and J genes are TRBV20-1 and TRBJ1-2, with D maybe TRBD1 (5 bases). The V end was cut by 3 bases, the J end by 4 bases, with 24 bases between. This CDR3 has 17 residues. Germline CDR1 and CDR2: DFQATT and SNEGSKA (reference sequence).

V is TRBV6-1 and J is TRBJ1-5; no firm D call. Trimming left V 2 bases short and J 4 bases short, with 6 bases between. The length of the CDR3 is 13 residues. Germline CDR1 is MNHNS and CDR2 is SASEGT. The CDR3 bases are TGTGCCAGCAGTGAACAGCAAAATCAGCCCCAGCATTTT. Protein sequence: CASSEQQNQPQHF.

The CDR3 nucleotides are TGCGCCAGCAGCCACGATCCCCCCGGACTAGCGGGGGGAGATACGCAGTATTTT. This translates into CASSHDPPGLAGGDTQYF. The chain links TRBV4-1 to TRBJ2-3; 14 nucleotides agree with TRBD2. CDR3 length equals 18 residues. CDR1 is MGHRA, CDR2 YSYEKL, per germline. Losses at the gene ends were 3 bases for V and 5 bases for J; bases not matched to a gene: 10.

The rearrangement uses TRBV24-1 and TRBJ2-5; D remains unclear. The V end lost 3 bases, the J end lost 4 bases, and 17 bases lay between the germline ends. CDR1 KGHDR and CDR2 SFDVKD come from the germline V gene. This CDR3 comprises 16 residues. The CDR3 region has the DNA TGTGCCACCAGTGATGCTGACGGCCTAATGGGAGAGACCCAGTACTTC. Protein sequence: CATSDADGLMGETQYF.

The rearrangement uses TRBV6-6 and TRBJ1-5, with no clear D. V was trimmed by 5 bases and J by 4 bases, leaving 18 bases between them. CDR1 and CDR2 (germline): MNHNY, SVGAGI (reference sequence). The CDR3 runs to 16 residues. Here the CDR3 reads CASSPTFAGSNQPQHF. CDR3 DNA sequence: TGTGCCAGCAGTCCCACTTTTGCGGGGAGTAATCAGCCCCAGCATTTT.

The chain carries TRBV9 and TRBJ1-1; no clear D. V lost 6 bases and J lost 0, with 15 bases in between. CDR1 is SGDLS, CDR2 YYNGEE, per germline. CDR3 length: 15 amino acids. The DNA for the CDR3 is TGTGCCAGCACCAGGTTCGCTAATATGAACACTGAAGCTTTCTTT. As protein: CASTRFANMNTEAFF.

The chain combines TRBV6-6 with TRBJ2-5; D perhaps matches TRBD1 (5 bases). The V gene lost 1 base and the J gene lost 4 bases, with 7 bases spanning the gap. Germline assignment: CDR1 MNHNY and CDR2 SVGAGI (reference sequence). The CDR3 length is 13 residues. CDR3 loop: CASSYWGLETQYF. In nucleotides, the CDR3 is TGTGCCAGCAGTTACTGGGGCTTAGAGACCCAGTACTTC.

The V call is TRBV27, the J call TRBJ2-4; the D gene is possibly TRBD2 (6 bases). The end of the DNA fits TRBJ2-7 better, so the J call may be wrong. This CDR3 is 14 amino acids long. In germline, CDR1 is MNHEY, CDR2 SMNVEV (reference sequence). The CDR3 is CASSNTSHNSEQYF. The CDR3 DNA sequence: TGTGCCAGCAGCAATACTAGCCACAACAGCGAGCAGTACTTC.

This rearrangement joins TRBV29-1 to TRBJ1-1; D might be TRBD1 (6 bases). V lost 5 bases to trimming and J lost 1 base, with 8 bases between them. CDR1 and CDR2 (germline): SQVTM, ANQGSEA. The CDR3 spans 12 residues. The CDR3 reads CSVTGANTEAFF. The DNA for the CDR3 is TGCAGCGTTACGGGGGCGAACACTGAAGCTTTCTTT.

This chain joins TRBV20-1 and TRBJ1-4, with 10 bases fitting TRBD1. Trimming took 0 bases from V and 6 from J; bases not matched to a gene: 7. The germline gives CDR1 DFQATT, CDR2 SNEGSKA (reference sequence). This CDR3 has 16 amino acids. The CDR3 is CSARDFRGTGDEKLFF. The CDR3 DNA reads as TGCAGTGCTAGAGATTTTCGCGGGACAGGGGATGAAAAACTGTTTTTT.

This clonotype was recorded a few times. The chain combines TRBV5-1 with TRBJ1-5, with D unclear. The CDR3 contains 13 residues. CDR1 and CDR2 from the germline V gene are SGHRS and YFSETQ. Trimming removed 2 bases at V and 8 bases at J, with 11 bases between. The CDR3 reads CASSLTWTEPQHF. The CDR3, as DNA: TGCGCCAGCAGCTTAACTTGGACGGAGCCCCAGCATTTT.

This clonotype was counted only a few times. The DNA of the CDR3 is TGTGCCACCAGTGATGTTGGTGAGGGCTACACCTTC. The encoded protein is CATSDVGEGYTF. The genes are TRBV24-1 and TRBJ1-2; D remains unclear. This CDR3 region has 12 residues. The V end lost 3 bases, the J end lost 8 bases, and 9 bases lay between the germline ends. Germline V CDR1 and CDR2: KGHDR, SFDVKD.

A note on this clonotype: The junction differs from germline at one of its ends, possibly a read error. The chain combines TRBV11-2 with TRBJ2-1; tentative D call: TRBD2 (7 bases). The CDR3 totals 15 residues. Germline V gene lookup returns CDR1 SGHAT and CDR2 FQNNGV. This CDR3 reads CACSLVRGRYNEQFF. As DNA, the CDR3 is TGTGCCTGCAGCCTAGTGCGGGGGCGATACAATGAGCAGTTCTTC.

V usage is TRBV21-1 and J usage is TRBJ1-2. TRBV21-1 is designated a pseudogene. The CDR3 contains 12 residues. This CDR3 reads CASSKDTYGYTF. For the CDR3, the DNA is TGTGCCAGCAGCAAAGACACCTATGGCTACACCTTC.

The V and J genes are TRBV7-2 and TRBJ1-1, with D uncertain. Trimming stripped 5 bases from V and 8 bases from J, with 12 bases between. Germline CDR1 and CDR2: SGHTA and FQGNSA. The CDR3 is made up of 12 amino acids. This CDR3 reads CASSQLEGEAFF. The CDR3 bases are TGTGCCAGCAGCCAACTCGAGGGAGAAGCTTTCTTT.

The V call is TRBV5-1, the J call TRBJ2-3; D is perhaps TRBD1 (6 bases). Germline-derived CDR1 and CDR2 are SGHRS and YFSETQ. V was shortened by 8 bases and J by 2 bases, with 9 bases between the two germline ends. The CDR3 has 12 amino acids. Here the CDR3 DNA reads TGCGCCAGTGGGGACAACACAGATACGCAGTATTTT. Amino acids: CASGDNTDTQYF.